This T cell receptor (beta chain) appears in the sequencing data of a study of radiotherapy plus CTLA-4 blockade in lung cancer. Study conclusions and caveats: It was early blood T cell clone dynamics, with interferon-beta, that reportedly best predicted response.

In the case of this clone: Its specificity is not known.

Using immunoSEQ multiplex PCR, the repertoire was profiled, and TCRdb retains in-frame clones only, with some absent. The table has about 51,000 clones, about 85% seen once. This CDR3 is 14 amino acids long. Germline lookup yields CDR1 SGHRS and CDR2 YFSETQ. Deletions cut 1 base from V and 4 bases from J, with 11 bases between. Focal radiation plus CTLA-4 blockade with ipilimumab was administered to patients who had chemo-refractory metastatic non-small-cell lung cancer. The origin of this receptor is a human donor with non-small cell lung cancer who had a complete response to radiotherapy plus ipilimumab. The sequences come from peripheral blood, collected from a patient treated with radiotherapy plus ipilimumab. The V and J genes are TRBV5-1 and TRBJ1-1; a possible D gene is TRBD1 (6 bases). CDR3 sequence: CASSLSGGATEAFF. CDR3 sequence (DNA): TGCGCCAGCAGCTTGTCCGGGGGGGCCACTGAAGCTTTCTTT.